Sequencing of this T cell receptor beta chain was carried out in a study of STAT5B mutations in CD4+ large granular lymphocyte leukemia. Points from the study as a whole: Compared with healthy controls (2/35), patient top clones favored TRBV06 (8/27).

This clone was recorded only once. The antigen is not known. The germline CDR1 and CDR2 sequences are ENHRY and SYGVKD. The CDR3 has 13 residues. Trimming removed 10 bases from V and 4 bases from J; junction bases left unmatched: 10. The assay was immunoSEQ multiplex PCR, and TCRdb's table has in-frame clones only and misses some. The data contain approximately 32,000 clones, roughly 88% of them singletons. This sequence joins TRBV10-3 and TRBJ2-7, with TRBD1 matching over 7 bases. This TCR derives from a human donor in good health. The sequencing sample was made of CD4+ T cells from blood buffy coats. CDR3: CATFDRALYEQYF. In DNA, the CDR3 is TGTGCCACCTTTGACAGGGCTTTATACGAGCAGTACTTC.